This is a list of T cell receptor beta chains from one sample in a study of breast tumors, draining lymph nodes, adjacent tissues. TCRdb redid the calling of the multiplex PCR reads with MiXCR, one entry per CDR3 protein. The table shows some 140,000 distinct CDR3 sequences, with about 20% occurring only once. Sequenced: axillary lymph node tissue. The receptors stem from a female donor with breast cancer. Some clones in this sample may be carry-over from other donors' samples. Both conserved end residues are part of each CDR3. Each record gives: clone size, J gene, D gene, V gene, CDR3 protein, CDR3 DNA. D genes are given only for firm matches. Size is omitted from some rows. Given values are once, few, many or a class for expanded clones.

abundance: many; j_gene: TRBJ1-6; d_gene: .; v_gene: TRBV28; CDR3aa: CASSSPVGNSPLHF; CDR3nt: TGTGCCAGCAGTTCCCCAGTGGGGAATTCACCCCTCCACTTT
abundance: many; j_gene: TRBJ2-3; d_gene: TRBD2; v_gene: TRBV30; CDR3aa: CAWGTTSTDTQYF; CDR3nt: TGTGCCTGGGGGACTACCAGCACAGATACGCAGTATTTT
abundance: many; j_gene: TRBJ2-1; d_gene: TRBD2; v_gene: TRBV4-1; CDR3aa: CASSQDLGLLYNEQFF; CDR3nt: TGCGCCAGCAGCCAAGATTTGGGACTATTGTACAATGAGCAGTTCTTC
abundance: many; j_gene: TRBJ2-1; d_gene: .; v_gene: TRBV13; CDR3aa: CASSSGTNYNEQFF; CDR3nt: TGTGCCAGCAGCTCCGGGACAAATTACAATGAGCAGTTCTTC
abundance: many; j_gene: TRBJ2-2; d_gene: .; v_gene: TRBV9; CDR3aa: CASGRASGTGELFF; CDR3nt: TGTGCCAGCGGAAGGGCCTCGGGCACCGGGGAGCTGTTTTTT
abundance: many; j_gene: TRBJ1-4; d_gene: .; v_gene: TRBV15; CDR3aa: CATSRGSSVVKKLFF; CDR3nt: TGTGCCACCAGCAGAGGGTCGTCAGTCGTGAAAAAACTGTTTTTT
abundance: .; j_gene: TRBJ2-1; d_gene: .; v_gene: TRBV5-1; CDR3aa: CASSPLGQPNEQLF; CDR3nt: TGCGCCAGCAGCCCATTAGGACAGCCGAATGAGCAGCTCTTC
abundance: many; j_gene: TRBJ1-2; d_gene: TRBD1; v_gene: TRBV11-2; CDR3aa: CASSPTGQYGYTF; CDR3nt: TGTGCCAGCAGCCCCACGGGACAGTATGGCTACACCTTC
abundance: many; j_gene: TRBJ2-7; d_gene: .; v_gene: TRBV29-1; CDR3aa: CSVEDGIGGLYEQYF; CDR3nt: TGCAGCGTTGAAGATGGTATAGGGGGGCTCTACGAGCAGTACTTC
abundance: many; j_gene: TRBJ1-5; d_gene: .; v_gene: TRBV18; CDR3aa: CASSRYETGNQPQHF; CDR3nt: TGTGCCAGCTCACGATACGAAACAGGGAATCAGCCCCAGCATTTT